The next 16 T cell receptor beta chains were all read from a single sample in a study of T cell responses to AZD1222 COVID-19 vaccine. Profiling relied on immunoSEQ multiplex PCR, and the TCRdb table lists in-frame clones only, not all of them. The sample holds roughly 110,000 clones; roughly 90% are singletons and the top ten take about 8.1%. The sequences come from peripheral blood, collected 28 days after the second AZD1222 dose. Source of these receptors: an adult who received the AZD1222 COVID-19 vaccine.

The J gene is TRBJ1-5, the V gene TRBV7-9; perhaps TRBD1 as D (5 bases). The V gene's germline CDR1 is SEHNR and CDR2 FQNEAQ (reference sequence). Trimming pared 6 bases from V and 5 bases from J, leaving 17 bases between. This CDR3 has 15 residues. CDR3 residues: CASSRETETYQPQHF. CDR3 in DNA: TGTGCCAGCAGTCGGGAGACAGAAACTTATCAGCCCCAGCATTTT. The full variable domain, rest sourced from reference TRBV7-9 and TRBJ1-5, is DTGVSQNPRHKITKRGQNVTFRCDPISEHNRLYWYRQTLGQGPEFLTYFQNEAQLEKSRLLSDRFSAERPKGSFSTLEIQRTEQGDSAMYLCASSRETETYQPQHFGDGTRLSIL.

As concerns this clone: A read error may account for a junction end that differs from germline. The J gene is TRBJ1-5, the V gene TRBV7-7, with D possibly being TRBD1 (6 bases). The CDR3 is 21 amino acids. The germline V gene encodes CDR1 SSHAT and CDR2 FNYEAQ (reference sequence). The CDR3 nucleotides are TGTGCTAGCAGCCGATCAAAAACAGGGACTCTATCCCCTAGCAGAGGAGAGCCCCAGCATTTT. Its translation: CASSRSKTGTLSPSRGEPQHF.

The gene calls are TRBV11-2 and TRBJ2-4; 7 positions agree with TRBD1. J lost 3 bases, V lost 5 bases, and 10 bases had no gene match. CDR3 length equals 16 residues. Germline lookup yields CDR1 SGHAT and CDR2 FQNNGV. In DNA, the CDR3 is TGTGCCAGCAGCACCCGACAGGGTTCAGACAAAAACATTCAGTACTTC. It yields the protein CASSTRQGSDKNIQYF.

The chain joins TRBV3-1 (or the pseudogene TRBV3-2) to TRBJ1-1, with D possibly TRBD1 on 6 matching bases. The length of the CDR3 is 16 residues. With 0 bases removed from V and 1 base from J, the gap between germline ends came to 12 bases. The germline V gene has CDR1 LGHDT and CDR2 YNNKEL (reference sequence). Here the CDR3 DNA reads TGTGCCAGCAGCCAAGATTGGACAGAAAGGAACACTGAAGCTTTCTTT. Its translation: CASSQDWTERNTEAFF.

The rearrangement links TRBV24-1 to TRBJ1-2; D is uncertain. The V end lost 3 bases, the J end lost 5 bases, and 9 bases lay between the germline ends. Germline CDR1 reads KGHDR; CDR2 reads SFDVKD. There are 13 residues in the CDR3. The CDR3 DNA reads as TGTGCCACCAGTGATACTTATACGTATGGCTACACCTTC. Protein: CATSDTYTYGYTF.

The rearrangement links TRBV12-5 to TRBJ1-2; 8 bases are a match to TRBD1. Germline V gene data show CDR1 as LGHNT and CDR2 as FRNRAP. This CDR3 is 16 amino acids long. V dropped 3 bases and J dropped 3; count of bases not matched to a gene: 9. The CDR3 spells CASGLDIRGPYYGYTF. The CDR3, as DNA: TGTGCTAGTGGTTTAGATATCAGGGGGCCGTACTATGGCTACACCTTC.

The count of this clone is one. V gene TRBV2 combines with J gene TRBJ1-6, with TRBD1 matching over 7 bases. The V gene end was trimmed by 6 bases and the J gene end by 9 bases; junction bases not matched to a gene: 14. Germline V lookup: CDR1 SNHLY, CDR2 FYNNEI. The CDR3 is 16 residues long. The CDR3 DNA reads TGTGCCAGCAGCGAGCAACCAGGGGGGAAATCTTCACCCCTCCACTTT. Residues: CASSEQPGGKSSPLHF.

The V gene is TRBV7-3, the J gene TRBJ1-1; TRBD1 is a possible D gene (5 bases). This CDR3 has 12 residues. V was trimmed by 2 bases and J by 8 bases, leaving 9 bases between them. Germline-derived CDR1 and CDR2 are SGHTA and FQGTGA. CDR3 bases: TGTGCCAGCAGCTTAGGGGCAGGGGAAGCTTTCTTT. Its protein product is CASSLGAGEAFF.

The V gene is TRBV5-1, the J gene TRBJ2-7, with 7 nucleotides matching TRBD2. V dropped 0 bases and J dropped 0; count of bases not matched to a gene: 0. CDR3 length: 14 residues. Germline V gene lookup returns CDR1 SGHRS and CDR2 YFSETQ. DNA for the CDR3: TGCGCCAGCAGCTTGGCTAGCGGCTCCTACGAGCAGTACTTC. Protein sequence: CASSLASGSYEQYF.

The chain carries TRBV29-1 and TRBJ1-3, with D maybe TRBD1 (6 bases). The germline V and J ends were trimmed by 4 bases and 10 bases, with 29 bases remaining between them. The CDR3 contains 17 residues. Germline CDR1 SQVTM, CDR2 ANQGSEA. The CDR3 loop is CSVVLGSGFWTGATIYF. The DNA of the CDR3 is TGCAGCGTTGTACTCGGTTCGGGGTTCTGGACGGGGGCGACCATATATTTT.

The CDR3 spells CASSEARTTEAFF. CDR3 in DNA: TGTGCCAGCAGTGAAGCGCGGACCACTGAAGCTTTCTTT. The chain has TRBV6-1 and TRBJ1-1; D is ambiguous. The CDR3 extends over 13 amino acids. V lost 0 bases to trimming and J lost 4 bases, with 6 bases between them. Germline V CDR1 and CDR2: MNHNS, SASEGT.

A single count supports this clone. V and J are TRBV6-5 and TRBJ1-6; 10 positions match TRBD1. The trim removed 4 bases at V and 7 bases at J, leaving 4 bases unmatched. This CDR3 region has 15 residues. Germline CDR1 is MNHEY and CDR2 is SVGAGI. The CDR3 DNA is TGTGCCAGCAGTTGGGACAGGGGCGAAAATTCACCCCTCCACTTT. Translated, it gives CASSWDRGENSPLHF.

This chain uses TRBV4-2 with TRBJ1-2; D gene uncertain. There are 14 residues in the CDR3. The ends were cut back, 1 base at V and 5 bases at J, with 11 bases in the middle. Germline V gives CDR1 LGHNA, CDR2 YNFKEQ. This chain's CDR3 is CASSQGAERYGYTF. The CDR3 DNA reads as TGTGCCAGCAGCCAAGGGGCCGAGAGGTATGGCTACACCTTC.

The rearrangement uses TRBV7-2 and TRBJ2-1; 9 bases align to TRBD1. Trimming cost V 5 bases and J 6 bases; bases outside gene matches: 5. This CDR3 region has 14 residues. Germline V gives CDR1 SGHTA, CDR2 FQGNSA. The CDR3 sequence: CASSTGDRVNEQFF. CDR3 sequence (DNA): TGTGCCAGCAGCACGGGGGACAGGGTCAATGAGCAGTTCTTC.

The table lists this clone with a few counts. The chain carries TRBV4-1 and TRBJ1-4; 7 bases agree with TRBD1. The germline CDR1 and CDR2 sequences are MGHRA and YSYEKL. V trimming: 1 base; J trimming: 0 bases; junction bases outside the gene matches: 14. CDR3 length: 20 residues. CDR3 protein: CASSQVVIGQEVATNEKLFF. CDR3 bases: TGCGCCAGCAGCCAAGTCGTCATTGGACAGGAGGTAGCAACTAATGAAAAACTGTTTTTT.

The chain uses TRBV3-1 (or the pseudogene TRBV3-2) and TRBJ1-5, with a weak D call TRBD1 (5 bases). CDR3 length: 14 amino acids. The germline CDR1 and CDR2 sequences are LGHDT and YNNKEL (reference sequence). V was pared by 0 bases and J by 4 bases, with 7 bases between. The CDR3 DNA reads as TGTGCCAGCAGCCAAGAGCGGGGGAATCAGCCCCAGCATTTT. The encoded protein is CASSQERGNQPQHF.